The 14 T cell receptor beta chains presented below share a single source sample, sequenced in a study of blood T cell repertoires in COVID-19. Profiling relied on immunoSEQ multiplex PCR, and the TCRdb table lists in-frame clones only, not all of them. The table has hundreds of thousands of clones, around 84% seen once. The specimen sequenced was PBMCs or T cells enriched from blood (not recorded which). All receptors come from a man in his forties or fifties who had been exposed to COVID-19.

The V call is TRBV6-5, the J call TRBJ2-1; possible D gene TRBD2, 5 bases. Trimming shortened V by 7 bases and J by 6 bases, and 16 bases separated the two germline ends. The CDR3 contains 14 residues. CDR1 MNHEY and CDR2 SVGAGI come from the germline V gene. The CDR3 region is CASTSGPEGNEQFF. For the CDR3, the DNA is TGTGCCAGCACCTCCGGCCCAGAGGGCAATGAGCAGTTCTTC.

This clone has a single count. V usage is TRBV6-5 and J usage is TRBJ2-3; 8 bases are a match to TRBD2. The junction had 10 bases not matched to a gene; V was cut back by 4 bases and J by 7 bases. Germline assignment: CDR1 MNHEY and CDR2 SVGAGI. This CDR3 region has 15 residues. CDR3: CASSSIAGTANTQYF. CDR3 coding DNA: TGTGCCAGCAGTTCTATAGCGGGAACGGCTAATACGCAGTATTTT.

The CDR3 bases are TGTGCCAGCAGCTTAGGCCGGACAGGGGCCAATCAGCCCCAGCATTTT. Translating it yields CASSLGRTGANQPQHF. V usage is TRBV7-8 and J usage is TRBJ1-5; 9 nucleotides align to TRBD1. Germline CDR1 reads SGHVS; CDR2 reads FQNEAQ. The CDR3 totals 16 residues. Trimming at V came to 1 base and at J to 3 bases, leaving 4 bases not matched to a gene.

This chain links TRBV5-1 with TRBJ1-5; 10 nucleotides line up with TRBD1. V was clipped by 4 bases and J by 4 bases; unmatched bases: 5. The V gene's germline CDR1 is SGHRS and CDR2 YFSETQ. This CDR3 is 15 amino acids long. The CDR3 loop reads CASSEGQGSNQPQHF. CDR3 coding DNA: TGCGCCAGCAGCGAGGGACAGGGGTCAAATCAGCCCCAGCATTTT.

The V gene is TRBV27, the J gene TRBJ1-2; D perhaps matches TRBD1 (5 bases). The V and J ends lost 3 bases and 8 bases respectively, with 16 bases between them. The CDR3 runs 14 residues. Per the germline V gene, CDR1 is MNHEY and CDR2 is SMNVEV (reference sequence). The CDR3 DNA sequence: TGTGCCAGCAGTTTTCTACCACTGCGGGGCGGCTACACCTTC. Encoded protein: CASSFLPLRGGYTF.

The CDR3 loop is CASSLTSGRANEQFF. CDR3 DNA: TGTGCCAGCAGCTTGACTAGCGGGAGGGCAAATGAGCAGTTCTTC. The V call is TRBV7-3, the J call TRBJ2-1, with 14 positions matching TRBD2. V gave up 3 bases and J gave up 7 bases; unmatched junction bases: 2. This CDR3 has 15 amino acids. The germline CDR1 and CDR2 sequences are SGHTA and FQGTGA.

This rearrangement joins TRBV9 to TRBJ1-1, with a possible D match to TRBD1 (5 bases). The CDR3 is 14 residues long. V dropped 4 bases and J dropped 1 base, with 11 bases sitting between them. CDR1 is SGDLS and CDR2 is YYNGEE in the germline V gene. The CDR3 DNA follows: TGTGCCAGCAGCTTTGCCAGGGCGAACACTGAAGCTTTCTTT. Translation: CASSFARANTEAFF. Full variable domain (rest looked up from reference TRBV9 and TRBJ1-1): DSGVTQTPKHLITATGQRVTLRCSPRSGDLSVYWYQQSLDQGLQFLIQYYNGEERAKGNILERFSAQQFPDLHSELNLSSLELGDSALYFCASSFARANTEAFFGQGTRLTVV.

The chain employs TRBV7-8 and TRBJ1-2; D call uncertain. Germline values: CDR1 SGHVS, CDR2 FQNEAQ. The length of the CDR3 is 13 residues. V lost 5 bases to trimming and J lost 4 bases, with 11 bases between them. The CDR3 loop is CASSPMGFYGYTF. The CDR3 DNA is TGTGCCAGCAGCCCCATGGGCTTCTATGGCTACACCTTC.

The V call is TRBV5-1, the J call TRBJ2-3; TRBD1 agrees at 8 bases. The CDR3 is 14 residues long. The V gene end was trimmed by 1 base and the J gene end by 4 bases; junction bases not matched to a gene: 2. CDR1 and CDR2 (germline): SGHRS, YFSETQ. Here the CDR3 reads CASSLRQGPDTQYF. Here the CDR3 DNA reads TGCGCCAGCAGCTTGAGACAGGGGCCAGATACGCAGTATTTT.

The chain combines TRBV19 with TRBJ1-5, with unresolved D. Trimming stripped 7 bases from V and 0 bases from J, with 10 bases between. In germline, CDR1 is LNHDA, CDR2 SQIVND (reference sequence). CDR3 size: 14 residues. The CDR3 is CASNKRDSNQPQHF. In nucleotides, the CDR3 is TGTGCCAGTAATAAGAGGGATAGCAATCAGCCCCAGCATTTT.

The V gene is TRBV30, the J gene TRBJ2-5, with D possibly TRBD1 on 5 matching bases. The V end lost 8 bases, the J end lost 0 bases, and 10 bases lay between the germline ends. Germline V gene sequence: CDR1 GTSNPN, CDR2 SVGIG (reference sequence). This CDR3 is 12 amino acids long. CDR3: CASQGYQETQYF. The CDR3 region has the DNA TGTGCCAGTCAGGGCTACCAAGAGACCCAGTACTTC.

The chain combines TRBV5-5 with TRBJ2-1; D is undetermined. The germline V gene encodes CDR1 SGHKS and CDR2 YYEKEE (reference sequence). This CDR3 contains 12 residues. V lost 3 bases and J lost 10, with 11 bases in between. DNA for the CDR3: TGTGCCAGCAGCTCCCCTAACGGGGAGCAGTTCTTC. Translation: CASSSPNGEQFF.

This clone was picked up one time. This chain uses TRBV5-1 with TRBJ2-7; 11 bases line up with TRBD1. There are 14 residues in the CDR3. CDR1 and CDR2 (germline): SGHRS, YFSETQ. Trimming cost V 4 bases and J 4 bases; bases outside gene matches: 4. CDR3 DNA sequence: TGCGCCAGCAGCGTCGGACAGGGGGCTTACGAGCAGTACTTC. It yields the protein CASSVGQGAYEQYF.

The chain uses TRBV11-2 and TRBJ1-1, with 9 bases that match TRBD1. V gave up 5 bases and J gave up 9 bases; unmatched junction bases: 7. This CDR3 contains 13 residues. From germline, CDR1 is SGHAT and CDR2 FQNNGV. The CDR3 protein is CASSLGDREKAFF. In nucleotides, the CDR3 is TGTGCCAGCAGCCTAGGGGACAGGGAAAAAGCTTTCTTT.